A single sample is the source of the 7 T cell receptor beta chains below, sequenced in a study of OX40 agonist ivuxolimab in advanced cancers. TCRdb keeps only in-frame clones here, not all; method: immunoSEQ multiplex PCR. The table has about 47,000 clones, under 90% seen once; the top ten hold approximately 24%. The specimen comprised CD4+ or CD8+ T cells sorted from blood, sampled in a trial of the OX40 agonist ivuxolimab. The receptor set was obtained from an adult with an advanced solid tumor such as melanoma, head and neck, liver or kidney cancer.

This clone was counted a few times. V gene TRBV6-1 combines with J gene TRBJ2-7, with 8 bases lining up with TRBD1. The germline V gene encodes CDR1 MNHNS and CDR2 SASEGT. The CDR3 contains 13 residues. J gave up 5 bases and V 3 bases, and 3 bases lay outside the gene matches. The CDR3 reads CASSDRTGHEQYF. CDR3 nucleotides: TGTGCCAGCAGTGACAGGACAGGGCACGAGCAGTACTTC.

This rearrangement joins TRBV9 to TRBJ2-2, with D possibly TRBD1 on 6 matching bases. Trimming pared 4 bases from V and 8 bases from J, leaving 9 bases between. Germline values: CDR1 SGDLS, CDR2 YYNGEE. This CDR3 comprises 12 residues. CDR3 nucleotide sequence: TGTGCCAGCAGCTCAGGGGTAGGGGAGCTGTTTTTT. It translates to CASSSGVGELFF.

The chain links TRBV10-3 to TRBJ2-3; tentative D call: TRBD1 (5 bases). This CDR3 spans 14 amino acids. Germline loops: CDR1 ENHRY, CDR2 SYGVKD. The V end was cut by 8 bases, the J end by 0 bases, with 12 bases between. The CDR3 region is CAIQEDTSTDTQYF. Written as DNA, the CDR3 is TGTGCCATCCAAGAGGACACGAGCACAGATACGCAGTATTTT.

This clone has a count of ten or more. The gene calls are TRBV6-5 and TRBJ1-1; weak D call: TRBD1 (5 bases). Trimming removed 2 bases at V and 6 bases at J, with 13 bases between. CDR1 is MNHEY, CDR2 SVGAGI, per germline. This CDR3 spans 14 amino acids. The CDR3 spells CASSYRGNRAEAFF. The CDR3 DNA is TGTGCCAGCAGTTACCGGGGCAATAGGGCTGAAGCTTTCTTT.

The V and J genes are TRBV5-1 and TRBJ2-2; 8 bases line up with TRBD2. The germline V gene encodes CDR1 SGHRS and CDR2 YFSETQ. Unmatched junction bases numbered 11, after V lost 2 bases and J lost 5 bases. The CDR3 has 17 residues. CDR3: CASSFSTSGDPTGELFF. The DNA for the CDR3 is TGCGCCAGCAGCTTCTCAACTAGCGGCGATCCGACCGGGGAGCTGTTTTTT.

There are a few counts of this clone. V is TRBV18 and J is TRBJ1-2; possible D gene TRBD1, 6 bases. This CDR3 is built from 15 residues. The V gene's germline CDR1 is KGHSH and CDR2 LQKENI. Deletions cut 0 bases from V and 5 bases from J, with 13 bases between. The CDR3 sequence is CASSPPYGTQYGYTF. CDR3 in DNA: TGTGCCAGCTCACCACCTTATGGGACACAGTATGGCTACACCTTC.

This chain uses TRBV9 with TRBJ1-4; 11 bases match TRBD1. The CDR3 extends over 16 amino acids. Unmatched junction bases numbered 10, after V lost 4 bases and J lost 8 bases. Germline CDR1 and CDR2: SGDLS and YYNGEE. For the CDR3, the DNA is TGTGCCAGCAGCCCCCCTGGGGGACAGGGGGTAGAAAAACTGTTTTTT. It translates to CASSPPGGQGVEKLFF.